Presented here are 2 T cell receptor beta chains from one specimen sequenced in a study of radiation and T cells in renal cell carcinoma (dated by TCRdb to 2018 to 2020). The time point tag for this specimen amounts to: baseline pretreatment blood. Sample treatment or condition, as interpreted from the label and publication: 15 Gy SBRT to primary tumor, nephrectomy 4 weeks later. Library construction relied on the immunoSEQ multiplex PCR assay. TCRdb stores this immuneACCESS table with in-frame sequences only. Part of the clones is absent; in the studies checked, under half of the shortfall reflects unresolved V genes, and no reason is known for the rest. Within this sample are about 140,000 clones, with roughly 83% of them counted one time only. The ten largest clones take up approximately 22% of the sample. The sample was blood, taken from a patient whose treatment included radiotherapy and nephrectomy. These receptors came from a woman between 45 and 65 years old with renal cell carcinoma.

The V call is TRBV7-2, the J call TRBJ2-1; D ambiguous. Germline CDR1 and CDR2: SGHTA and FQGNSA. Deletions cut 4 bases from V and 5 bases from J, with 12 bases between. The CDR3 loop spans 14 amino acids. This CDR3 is CASSSLADNNEQFF. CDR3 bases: TGTGCCAGCAGCTCCTTGGCGGATAACAATGAGCAGTTCTTC. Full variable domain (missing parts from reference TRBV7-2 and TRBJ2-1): GAGVSQSPSNKVTEKGKDVELRCDPISGHTALYWYRQSLGQGLEFLIYFQGNSAPDKSGLPSDRFSAERTGGSVSTLTIQRTQQEDSAVYLCASSSLADNNEQFFGPGTRLTVL.

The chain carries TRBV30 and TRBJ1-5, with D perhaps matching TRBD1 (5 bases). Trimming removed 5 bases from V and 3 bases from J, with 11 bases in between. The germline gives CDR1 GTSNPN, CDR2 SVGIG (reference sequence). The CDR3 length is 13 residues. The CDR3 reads CAWSRQTNQPQHF. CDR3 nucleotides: TGTGCCTGGTCGAGACAGACCAATCAGCCCCAGCATTTT.